This TCR beta chain was sequenced in a study of T cells in Graves' hyperthyroidism and ophthalmopathy. The germline gives CDR1 DFQATT, CDR2 SNEGSKA (reference sequence). The CDR3 consists of 16 residues. Trimming stripped 2 bases from V and 0 bases from J, with 17 bases between. RNA transcripts were the template for amplifying TCR beta CDR3 regions. During a first-round RT-PCR of the TCR CDR3, the HTBI primer set was used. A single record per CDR3 protein comes from TCRdb applying MiXCR to the multiplex PCR reads. The table shows a few hundred thousand distinct CDR3 sequences, with 15% to 18% occurring only once. Points from the study as a whole: Ophthalmopathy was predicted by the model a median of approximately 6.6 months ahead of onset. Most clonotypes that expanded in the thyroid above 0.001 also showed up in blood. The authors' 13 V-J model separated ophthalmopathy from stable hyperthyroidism.

This clonotype was observed many times. As yet, its antigen is unknown. Fresh peripheral blood, around 9.3 ml, was the source of the PBMCs. Material: blood. The chain has TRBV20-1 and TRBJ2-7; D gene ambiguous. The sequence derives from a woman aged 25 to 39 with Graves' hyperthyroidism. In DNA, the CDR3 is TGCAGTGCTAGACCCCCCTGGGGTGCGGCCTCCTACGAGCAGTACTTC. Amino acid sequence: CSARPPWGAASYEQYF.